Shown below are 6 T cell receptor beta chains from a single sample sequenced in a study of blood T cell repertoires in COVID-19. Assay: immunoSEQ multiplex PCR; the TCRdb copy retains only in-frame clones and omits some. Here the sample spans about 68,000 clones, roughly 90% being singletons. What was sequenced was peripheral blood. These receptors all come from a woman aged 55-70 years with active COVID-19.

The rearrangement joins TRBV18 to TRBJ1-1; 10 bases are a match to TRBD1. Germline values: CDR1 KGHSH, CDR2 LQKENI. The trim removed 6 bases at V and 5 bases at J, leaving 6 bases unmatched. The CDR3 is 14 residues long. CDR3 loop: CASSKDRGRTEAFF. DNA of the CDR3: TGTGCCAGCTCGAAGGACAGGGGGAGAACTGAAGCTTTCTTT.

In DNA form, the CDR3 reads TGTGCCAGTAGTCCCTCGGGGAGTAGCAATCAGCCCCAGCATTTT. Encoded protein: CASSPSGSSNQPQHF. V and J are TRBV19 and TRBJ1-5; D is undetermined. The germline V gene encodes CDR1 LNHDA and CDR2 SQIVND (reference sequence). V dropped 5 bases and J dropped 0 bases, with 11 bases sitting between them. This CDR3 contains 15 residues.

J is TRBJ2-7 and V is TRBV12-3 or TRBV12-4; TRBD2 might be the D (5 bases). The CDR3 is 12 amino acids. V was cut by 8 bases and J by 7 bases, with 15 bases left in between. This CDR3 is CASCSLAREQYF. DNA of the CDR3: TGTGCCAGCTGTAGTCTAGCAAGGGAGCAGTACTTC.

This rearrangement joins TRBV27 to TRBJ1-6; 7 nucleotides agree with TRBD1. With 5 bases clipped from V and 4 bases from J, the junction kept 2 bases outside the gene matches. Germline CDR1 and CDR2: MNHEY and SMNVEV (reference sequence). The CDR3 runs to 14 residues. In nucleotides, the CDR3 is TGTGCCAGCAGTATACAGGGGTATAATTCACCCCTCCACTTT. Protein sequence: CASSIQGYNSPLHF.

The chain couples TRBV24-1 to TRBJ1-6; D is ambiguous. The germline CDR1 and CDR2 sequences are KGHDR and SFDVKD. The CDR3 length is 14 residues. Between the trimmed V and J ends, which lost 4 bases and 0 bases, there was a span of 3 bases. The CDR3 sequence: CATSESSYNSPLHF. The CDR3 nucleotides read TGTGCCACCAGTGAGAGCTCCTATAATTCACCCCTCCACTTT.

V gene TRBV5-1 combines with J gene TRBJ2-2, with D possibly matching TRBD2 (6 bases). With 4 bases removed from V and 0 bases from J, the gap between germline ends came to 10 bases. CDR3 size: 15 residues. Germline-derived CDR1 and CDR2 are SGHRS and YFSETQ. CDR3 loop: CASSTASANTGELFF. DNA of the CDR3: TGCGCCAGCAGCACTGCTAGCGCGAACACCGGGGAGCTGTTTTTT.